This T cell receptor beta chain originates from a study of control samples from healthy donors and cancer patients. Some clones are missing from TCRdb's copy, which holds only in-frame ones; the method was immunoSEQ multiplex PCR. The repertoire holds around 180,000 clones, with almost 90% as singletons. This CDR3 contains 15 residues. Germline values: CDR1 SEHNR, CDR2 FQNEAQ (reference sequence). The germline V and J ends were trimmed by 5 bases and 5 bases, with 16 bases remaining between them. Sequencing was done on a sample of blood. The chain is built from TRBV7-9 and TRBJ2-1; D tentatively reads TRBD1 or TRBD2 (5 bases each). The receptor was derived from a woman in her 30s in good health. DNA of the CDR3: TGTGCCAGCAGCCCACGGAACGGGGCAAACAATGAGCAGTTCTTC. Its protein product is CASSPRNGANNEQFF.